This T cell receptor beta chain was captured by sequencing in a study of T cells in women clearing cervical HPV infection. Study-wide context: Case blood drawn at lesion detection; control blood after infection cleared. Findings and caveats of the study: Cases carried less TRBV6-7 than controls: 0.11% versus 0.16%.

Profiling relied on immunoSEQ multiplex PCR, and the TCRdb table lists in-frame clones only, not all of them. The data show approximately 44,000 clones, and the top ten clones hold approximately 1.2%. In the case of this clone: Its target is not known. The CDR3 is cut off 3 residues early in the read; its end comes from the germline J gene.

Germline values: CDR1 ENHRY, CDR2 SYGVKD. The CDR3 totals 13 residues. Trimming left V 6 bases short and J 2 bases short, with 10 bases between. The J gene is TRBJ2-5, the V gene TRBV10-3; no firm D call. Sample: blood buffy coat. The sequence derives from a woman aged 18 to 75 with a cervical HPV16 infection that either progressed to CIN3+ or cleared (not recorded which). Partial CDR3 DNA: TGTGCCATCAGCACCCCTAGGCAAGAGACC. The encoded protein is CAISTPRQET. The complete CDR3 sequence is CAISTPRQETQYF.